The 30 T cell receptor beta chains reported below all come from one sample, sequenced in a study of blood T cell repertoires in COVID-19. Profiling relied on immunoSEQ multiplex PCR, and the TCRdb table lists in-frame clones only, not all of them. The table has tens of thousands of clones, 85% to 90% seen once. The sequencing input was peripheral blood. These receptors originate from a woman older than 75 with active or convalescent COVID-19.

The CDR3 DNA is TGTGCCAGCAGCGCTCTGGGTCGGGGGGGAGATACGCAGTATTTT. The encoded protein is CASSALGRGGDTQYF. V and J are TRBV9 and TRBJ2-3; 8 nucleotides match TRBD2. The germline gives CDR1 SGDLS, CDR2 YYNGEE. This CDR3 has 15 amino acids. V trimming: 3 bases; J trimming: 5 bases; junction bases outside the gene matches: 8.

The CDR3 DNA reads as TGTGCCAGCAGTGTCTTTGGACAGGGTGGACAGCCCCAGCATTTT. Residues: CASSVFGQGGQPQHF. The rearrangement uses TRBV2 and TRBJ1-5, with TRBD1 identical over 8 bases. CDR3 size: 15 residues. The V gene end was trimmed by 4 bases and the J gene end by 7 bases; junction bases not matched to a gene: 9. Germline CDR1 SNHLY, CDR2 FYNNEI.

The V and J genes are TRBV6-6 and TRBJ2-3, with TRBD2 matching over 12 bases. With V trimmed by 4 bases and J by 2 bases, 4 bases remained unmatched. The CDR3 is 16 residues long. Germline V gene lookup returns CDR1 MNHNY and CDR2 SVGAGI (reference sequence). The CDR3 DNA reads as TGTGCCAGCAGTTTCGGACTAGCGGGGTCCACAGATACGCAGTATTTT. It yields the protein CASSFGLAGSTDTQYF.

The rearrangement links TRBV28 to TRBJ1-2, with 7 bases lining up with TRBD1. CDR1 is MDHEN and CDR2 is SYDVKM in the germline V gene. The CDR3 covers 14 residues. Losses at the gene ends were 3 bases for V and 8 bases for J; bases not matched to a gene: 9. CDR3 bases: TGTGCCAGCAGTTTCTTGCGGCAGGGGGGAGGCTACACCTTC. Amino acid sequence: CASSFLRQGGGYTF.

The chain uses TRBV5-6 and TRBJ2-7; D remains unclear. Germline CDR1 SGHDT, CDR2 YYEEEE. This CDR3 is 14 amino acids long. Trimming left V 5 bases short and J 0 bases short, with 12 bases between. CDR3 nucleotides: TGTGCCAGCAGACCTTCGACAAGCTCCTACGAGCAGTACTTC. It translates to CASRPSTSSYEQYF.

This clone was recorded a few times. The rearrangement uses TRBV7-8 and TRBJ1-5; D uncertain. V was shortened by 0 bases and J by 0 bases, with 6 bases between the two germline ends. Germline CDR1 reads SGHVS; CDR2 reads FQNEAQ. The CDR3 is 15 residues long. The CDR3 DNA reads as TGTGCCAGCAGCTTAGCATTCAATAGCAATCAGCCCCAGCATTTT. The encoded protein is CASSLAFNSNQPQHF. The full variable domain, in which reference TRBV7-8 and TRBJ1-5 provide the parts outside the CDR3, is GAGVSQSPRYKVAKRGQDVALRCDPISGHVSLFWYQQALGQGPEFLTYFQNEAQLDKSGLPSDRFFAERPEGSVSTLKIQRTQQEDSAVYLCASSLAFNSNQPQHFGDGTRLSIL.

The V and J genes are TRBV6-2 or TRBV6-3 and TRBJ2-7; D perhaps matches TRBD2 (6 bases). This CDR3 comprises 14 residues. V was clipped by 5 bases and J by 2 bases, with 13 bases between them. Germline CDR1 reads MNHEY; CDR2 reads SVGEGT. Here the CDR3 reads CASSTRSGAYEQYF. In nucleotides, the CDR3 is TGTGCCAGCAGTACGCGGTCGGGGGCCTACGAGCAGTACTTC.

The chain couples TRBV7-6 to TRBJ2-1, with 8 bases lining up with TRBD1. After removal of 3 bases from V and 5 bases from J, the junction contained 3 bases not matched to a gene. The CDR3 totals 14 residues. Germline CDR1 SGHVS, CDR2 FNYEAQ. The chain's CDR3 is CASSFAGGHNEQFF. The CDR3 DNA reads TGTGCCAGCAGCTTCGCAGGGGGCCACAATGAGCAGTTCTTC.

The genes are TRBV19 and TRBJ1-6; TRBD1 matches at 10 bases. V shed 4 bases, J shed 7 bases, and the junction held 7 bases outside the gene matches. The CDR3 is made up of 16 amino acids. Germline assignment: CDR1 LNHDA and CDR2 SQIVND (reference sequence). The CDR3 DNA reads as TGTGCCAGTAGTACGGGAGGGACAGGGGTGAATTCACCCCTCCACTTT. This encodes CASSTGGTGVNSPLHF.

The V call is TRBV19, the J call TRBJ1-5; 10 nucleotides match TRBD1. CDR3 size: 16 residues. CDR1 is LNHDA, CDR2 SQIVND, per germline (reference sequence). V lost 6 bases, J lost 0 bases, and 5 bases stayed unmatched. CDR3 residues: CASRTGGSYSNQPQHF. As DNA, the CDR3 is TGTGCCAGTAGGACAGGGGGCTCGTATAGCAATCAGCCCCAGCATTTT. Complete variable domain (other parts from reference TRBV19 and TRBJ1-5): DGGITQSPKYLFRKEGQNVTLSCEQNLNHDAMYWYRQDPGQGLRLIYYSQIVNDFQKGDIAEGYSVSREKKESFPLTVTSAQKNPTAFYLCASRTGGSYSNQPQHFGDGTRLSIL.

The chain combines TRBV3-1 (or the pseudogene TRBV3-2) with TRBJ1-5; D is perhaps TRBD1 (5 bases). This CDR3 is 13 amino acids long. The germline CDR1 and CDR2 sequences are LGHDT and YNNKEL (reference sequence). Trimming cost V 2 bases and J 4 bases, with 6 bases left between them. CDR3 coding DNA: TGTGCCAGCAGCCAACAGGGTAATCAGCCCCAGCATTTT. This codes for CASSQQGNQPQHF.

This rearrangement joins TRBV5-4 to TRBJ1-1; TRBD1 agrees at 7 bases. V trimming: 0 bases; J trimming: 3 bases; junction bases outside the gene matches: 5. CDR1 SGHNT and CDR2 YYREEE come from the germline V gene (reference sequence). This CDR3 is 15 amino acids long. The CDR3 nucleotides are TGTGCCAGCAGCTTGGGCCCAGGGGGTGACACTGAAGCTTTCTTT. It encodes CASSLGPGGDTEAFF.

This chain connects TRBV5-1 to TRBJ2-1; 8 bases line up with TRBD2. Unmatched junction bases numbered 10, after V lost 4 bases and J lost 7 bases. In germline, CDR1 is SGHRS, CDR2 YFSETQ. The CDR3 is 15 residues long. This chain's CDR3 is CASSRLGTSRNEQFF. CDR3 bases: TGCGCCAGCAGCAGGCTGGGGACTAGTCGTAATGAGCAGTTCTTC.

V is TRBV29-1 and J is TRBJ2-5, with TRBD2 identical over 11 bases. The CDR3 is 15 amino acids. Germline values: CDR1 SQVTM, CDR2 ANQGSEA. V was clipped by 1 base and J by 5 bases; unmatched bases: 6. The CDR3 protein is CSVEVAGGLLETQYF. In nucleotides, the CDR3 is TGCAGCGTTGAAGTAGCGGGAGGGCTTTTGGAGACCCAGTACTTC.

The DNA for the CDR3 is TGTGCCATAAGGACTAGCGGGGGTGCATTGGCTGAGCAGTACTTC. Encoded protein: CAIRTSGGALAEQYF. The genes are TRBV10-3 and TRBJ2-7, with 13 bases aligning to TRBD2. Trimming took 9 bases from V and 7 from J; bases not matched to a gene: 12. Germline V CDR1 and CDR2: ENHRY, SYGVKD. This CDR3 region has 15 residues.

The chain links TRBV4-2 to TRBJ1-1; no definite D call. Germline CDR1 reads LGHNA; CDR2 reads YNFKEQ. The V gene lost 1 base and the J gene lost 1 base, with 7 bases spanning the gap. CDR3 length: 14 amino acids. The CDR3 sequence: CASSQGRQNTEAFF. CDR3 sequence (DNA): TGTGCCAGCAGCCAAGGGCGGCAGAACACTGAAGCTTTCTTT.

J is TRBJ2-3 and V is TRBV20-1; D call uncertain. Germline loops: CDR1 DFQATT, CDR2 SNEGSKA (reference sequence). CDR3 size: 12 residues. Trimming pared 3 bases from V and 4 bases from J, leaving 8 bases between. The DNA for the CDR3 is TGCAGTGCTAGTTTGGGCGCAGATACGCAGTATTTT. As protein: CSASLGADTQYF.

This clone was counted only a few times. The chain joins TRBV5-1 to TRBJ2-1; 11 nucleotides match TRBD2. After removal of 4 bases from V and 0 bases from J, the junction contained 15 bases not matched to a gene. This CDR3 comprises 20 residues. Per the germline V gene, CDR1 is SGHRS and CDR2 is YFSETQ. The DNA for the CDR3 is TGCGCCAGCAGCCCCGTGATTGGGACTAGCGGACGCAGCTCCTACAATGAGCAGTTCTTC. Protein: CASSPVIGTSGRSSYNEQFF.

This rearrangement joins TRBV7-2 to TRBJ2-2; 9 bases map to TRBD2. CDR1 is SGHTA and CDR2 is FQGNSA in the germline V gene. J gave up 4 bases and V 2 bases, and 5 bases lay outside the gene matches. The CDR3 has 16 amino acids. CDR3 coding DNA: TGTGCCAGCAGCTTACTTGCGGGAGGGAGCACCGGGGAGCTGTTTTTT. This gives the protein CASSLLAGGSTGELFF.

The chain combines TRBV24-1 with TRBJ1-2; D unresolved. The CDR3 consists of 14 residues. Germline-derived CDR1 and CDR2 are KGHDR and SFDVKD. The V and J ends lost 3 bases and 2 bases respectively, with 9 bases between them. In DNA, the CDR3 is TGTGCCACCAGTGATGCCGGGAAGAACTATGGCTACACCTTC. It translates to CATSDAGKNYGYTF.

V gene TRBV5-1 combines with J gene TRBJ1-1; D is undetermined. V lost 0 bases, J lost 5 bases, and 11 bases lay in between. Germline V gene sequence: CDR1 SGHRS, CDR2 YFSETQ. This CDR3 is built from 14 residues. CDR3 nucleotide sequence: TGCGCCAGCAGCTTGGATCCAGGAAAGACTGAAGCTTTCTTT. Its protein is CASSLDPGKTEAFF.

This clone was counted a few times. V usage is TRBV6-2 or TRBV6-3 and J usage is TRBJ2-1; weak D call: TRBD1 (6 bases). The germline CDR1 and CDR2 sequences are MNHEY and SVGEGT. Trimming removed 2 bases at V and 4 bases at J, with 12 bases between. The length of the CDR3 is 15 residues. CDR3 loop: CASSYATGIYNEQFF. The CDR3 DNA reads as TGTGCCAGCAGTTACGCGACAGGCATATACAATGAGCAGTTCTTC.

This sequence joins TRBV15 and TRBJ2-2; 7 nucleotides match TRBD2. Per germline, CDR1 LNHNV and CDR2 YYDKDF (reference sequence). Trimming took 7 bases from V and 1 from J; bases not matched to a gene: 6. CDR3 size: 15 residues. Written as DNA, the CDR3 is TGTGCCACCACTCCGGGAGGAAGGAACACCGGGGAGCTGTTTTTT. The encoded protein is CATTPGGRNTGELFF.

V usage is TRBV9 and J usage is TRBJ1-1, with no clear D. This CDR3 comprises 13 residues. Germline V lookup: CDR1 SGDLS, CDR2 YYNGEE. V lost 4 bases and J lost 2, with 9 bases in between. The CDR3, as DNA: TGTGCCAGCAGCACTACACTTAACACTGAAGCTTTCTTT. This translates into CASSTTLNTEAFF.

This clone was seen a handful of times. The V and J genes are TRBV5-6 and TRBJ1-6; D remains ambiguous. Germline CDR1 and CDR2: SGHDT and YYEEEE. Trimming took off 0 bases at V and 8 bases at J, with 9 bases between the two ends. This CDR3 is built from 14 residues. The CDR3 nucleotides read TGTGCCAGCAGCTTGGCCAACGGGTATTCACCCCTCCACTTT. Its protein is CASSLANGYSPLHF.

This sequence joins TRBV7-3 and TRBJ2-6; D is possibly TRBD1 (5 bases). The germline gives CDR1 SGHTA, CDR2 FQGTGA. Trimming pared 5 bases from V and 1 base from J, leaving 6 bases between. This CDR3 comprises 14 residues. The CDR3 DNA reads TGTGCCAGCAGCCCAGGGTCTGGGGCCAACGTCCTGACTTTC. It is translated as CASSPGSGANVLTF.

The chain joins TRBV5-6 to TRBJ1-2; perhaps TRBD1 as D (6 bases). V dropped 4 bases and J dropped 6 bases, with 13 bases sitting between them. This CDR3 comprises 13 residues. Germline V CDR1 and CDR2: SGHDT, YYEEEE. CDR3: CASSIQGGDGYTF. The CDR3 DNA reads as TGTGCCAGCAGCATACAGGGAGGGGATGGCTACACCTTC.

The genes are TRBV7-2 and TRBJ1-2, with a possible D match to TRBD1 (5 bases). The germline V gene encodes CDR1 SGHTA and CDR2 FQGNSA. This CDR3 spans 14 amino acids. The V end lost 2 bases, the J end lost 2 bases, and 9 bases lay between the germline ends. The CDR3 nucleotides are TGTGCCAGCAGCTTAACAGGACAAAACTATGGCTACACCTTC. Encoded protein: CASSLTGQNYGYTF.

This clone was picked up one time. V is TRBV5-4 and J is TRBJ2-7; a possible D gene is TRBD2 (6 bases). The V gene's germline CDR1 is SGHNT and CDR2 YYREEE (reference sequence). The CDR3 has 14 residues. Trimming took off 0 bases at V and 3 bases at J, with 10 bases between the two ends. The CDR3, as DNA: TGTGCCAGCAGCTTGGCGGGGGTCGTCTACGAGCAGTACTTC. Amino acid sequence: CASSLAGVVYEQYF.

This rearrangement joins TRBV5-1 to TRBJ2-7; 10 nucleotides line up with TRBD2. V shed 0 bases and J 7 bases; nucleotides not matched to a gene: 4. The CDR3 length is 14 residues. CDR1 and CDR2 from the germline V gene are SGHRS and YFSETQ. The CDR3 protein is CASSLGLAGEEQYF. The CDR3 nucleotides are TGCGCCAGCAGCTTGGGGCTAGCGGGGGAGGAGCAGTACTTC. The full variable domain, in which reference TRBV5-1 and TRBJ2-7 provide the parts outside the CDR3, is KAGVTQTPRYLIKTRGQQVTLSCSPISGHRSVSWYQQTPGQGLQFLFEYFSETQRNKGNFPGRFSGRQFSNSRSEMNVSTLELGDSALYLCASSLGLAGEEQYFGPGTRLTVT.